Below are 31 T cell receptor beta chains sequenced from a single sample in a study of blood T cell repertoires in COVID-19. Assay used: immunoSEQ multiplex PCR; TCRdb lists only in-frame clones, some missing. The data hold approximately 440,000 clones, with around 89% observed a single time. Sequencing input: peripheral blood. Receptors originate from a woman aged 50 to 65 with COVID-19, enrolled during active disease.

The gene calls are TRBV5-1 and TRBJ2-2, with unresolved D. The V gene lost 0 bases and the J gene lost 1 base, with 7 bases spanning the gap. The germline V gene encodes CDR1 SGHRS and CDR2 YFSETQ. The CDR3 totals 15 residues. The chain's CDR3 is CASSLDIGNTGELFF. The CDR3 coding sequence is TGCGCCAGCAGCTTGGACATTGGGAACACCGGGGAGCTGTTTTTT.

This chain joins TRBV15 and TRBJ2-5; D gene unclear. V lost 1 base to trimming and J lost 4 bases, with 10 bases between them. Germline loops: CDR1 LNHNV, CDR2 YYDKDF (reference sequence). The CDR3 is made up of 14 amino acids. In DNA, the CDR3 is TGTGCCACCAGCAGAGTAGAATTGCGAGAGACCCAGTACTTC. It yields the protein CATSRVELRETQYF.

V and J are TRBV5-5 and TRBJ2-5, with D maybe TRBD1 (6 bases). This CDR3 has 15 amino acids. Germline CDR1 reads SGHKS; CDR2 reads YYEKEE (reference sequence). Trimming pared 4 bases from V and 2 bases from J, leaving 15 bases between. The CDR3 region is CASSRRGEVQETQYF. Written as DNA, the CDR3 is TGTGCCAGCAGCCGCAGGGGCGAAGTGCAAGAGACCCAGTACTTC.

The V and J genes are TRBV6-5 and TRBJ2-2; D is uncertain. Germline CDR1 reads MNHEY; CDR2 reads SVGAGI. The V end lost 6 bases, the J end lost 6 bases, and 8 bases lay between the germline ends. The CDR3 runs to 12 residues. The CDR3 DNA follows: TGTGCCAGCAGCCCAGGCTCCGGGGAGCTGTTTTTT. Its translation is CASSPGSGELFF.

This chain joins TRBV14 and TRBJ2-3, with TRBD2 matching 8 bases. V lost 4 bases and J lost 6; bases outside the gene matches: 6. Germline V gene data show CDR1 as SGHDN and CDR2 as FVKESK. The CDR3 is 14 amino acids. The DNA of the CDR3 is TGTGCCAGCAGCCCGCGGGGGGCTTGGGATACGCAGTATTTT. This translates into CASSPRGAWDTQYF.

The chain has TRBV24-1 and TRBJ2-2; D is perhaps TRBD1 (5 bases). Germline V gene lookup returns CDR1 KGHDR and CDR2 SFDVKD. Trimming pared 3 bases from V and 3 bases from J, leaving 13 bases between. There are 16 residues in the CDR3. CDR3 DNA: TGTGCCACCAGTGATAGTGGGGTAGGGGACACCGGGGAGCTGTTTTTT. Its translation is CATSDSGVGDTGELFF.

A few counts support this clone. This same CDR3 is encoded by further DNA sequences in the sample. The chain couples TRBV5-4 to TRBJ1-6; possibly TRBD1 for D (5 bases). Trimming left V 2 bases short and J 0 bases short, with 6 bases between. The CDR3 consists of 15 residues. CDR1 is SGHNT and CDR2 is YYREEE in the germline V gene (reference sequence). CDR3 coding DNA: TGTGCCAGCAGCTTCGGGGGCTCCTATAATTCACCCCTCCACTTT. Its translation is CASSFGGSYNSPLHF.

This clone was seen more than once but under ten times. Here the CDR3 reads CASSPGQGPEKLFF. The CDR3 bases are TGTGCCAGCTCACCGGGACAGGGACCGGAAAAACTGTTTTTT. The chain recombines TRBV18 with TRBJ1-4; 9 positions agree with TRBD1. The CDR3 has 14 amino acids. Germline loops: CDR1 KGHSH, CDR2 LQKENI. V dropped 3 bases and J dropped 8; count of bases not matched to a gene: 4.

The chain is built from TRBV11-1 and TRBJ1-2; D ambiguous. V was trimmed by 4 bases and J by 8 bases, leaving 17 bases between them. The CDR3 loop spans 14 amino acids. The germline V gene encodes CDR1 SGHAT and CDR2 FQDESV (reference sequence). CDR3 in DNA: TGTGCCAGCAGCTCTACATTGGGCGCTGGGGGCTACACCTTC. Translated: CASSSTLGAGGYTF.

The chain is built from TRBV6-5 and TRBJ2-7, with unresolved D. Germline values: CDR1 MNHEY, CDR2 SVGAGI. The CDR3 consists of 15 residues. Trimming removed 4 bases at V and 3 bases at J, with 16 bases between. This CDR3 reads CASSSFYSSHYEQYF. In nucleotides, the CDR3 is TGTGCCAGCAGTTCCTTCTACTCCTCCCACTACGAGCAGTACTTC.

The chain couples TRBV2 to TRBJ1-2, with D perhaps TRBD1 (5 bases). This CDR3 has 14 residues. The germline V gene has CDR1 SNHLY and CDR2 FYNNEI. V was cut by 4 bases and J by 4 bases, with 13 bases left in between. CDR3: CASSADRQGYGYTF. CDR3 in DNA: TGTGCCAGCAGTGCTGATCGGCAGGGCTATGGCTACACCTTC. Complete variable domain (other parts from reference TRBV2 and TRBJ1-2): EPEVTQTPSHQVTQMGQEVILRCVPISNHLYFYWYRQILGQKVEFLVSFYNNEISEKSEIFDDQFSVERPDGSNFTLKIRSTKLEDSAMYFCASSADRQGYGYTFGSGTRLTVV.

This sequence joins TRBV11-2 and TRBJ1-2; TRBD1 matches at 10 bases. Looked up from germline, CDR1 is SGHAT and CDR2 is FQNNGV. CDR3 size: 14 residues. V was pared by 5 bases and J by 8 bases, with 8 bases of the junction left unmatched. The CDR3: CASSPTGQGGGYTF. As DNA, the CDR3 is TGTGCCAGCAGCCCAACTGGACAGGGGGGAGGCTACACCTTC.

The chain carries TRBV14 and TRBJ2-7; maybe TRBD1 (5 bases). CDR3 length: 16 amino acids. The germline CDR1 and CDR2 sequences are SGHDN and FVKESK. V was cut by 1 base and J by 2 bases, with 15 bases left in between. The CDR3 region is CASSQVLGQLPYEQYF. The DNA of the CDR3 is TGTGCCAGCAGCCAAGTATTGGGGCAGCTACCCTACGAGCAGTACTTC. Full variable domain (outside the CDR3, taken from reference TRBV14 and TRBJ2-7): EAGVTQFPSHSVIEKGQTVTLRCDPISGHDNLYWYRRVMGKEIKFLLHFVKESKQDESGMPNNRFLAERTGGTYSTLKVQPAELEDSGVYFCASSQVLGQLPYEQYFGPGTRLTVT.

The chain couples TRBV7-8 to TRBJ2-3; 10 bases are shared with TRBD2. In germline, CDR1 is SGHVS, CDR2 FQNEAQ. The J segment lost 4 bases and the V segment lost 5 bases, leaving 12 bases of the junction unmatched. The CDR3 totals 17 residues. The chain's CDR3 is CASSGAGTSEVADTQYF. In DNA, the CDR3 is TGTGCCAGCAGCGGTGCCGGGACTAGCGAAGTGGCAGATACGCAGTATTTT.

This chain joins TRBV30 and TRBJ1-4; TRBD1 aligns across 9 bases. The CDR3 loop spans 16 amino acids. V trimming: 2 bases; J trimming: 8 bases; junction bases outside the gene matches: 12. Germline V gene sequence: CDR1 GTSNPN, CDR2 SVGIG (reference sequence). The CDR3 loop reads CAWSSKPGQGGEKLFF. CDR3 DNA sequence: TGTGCCTGGAGTTCAAAGCCGGGACAGGGAGGGGAAAAACTGTTTTTT.

The gene calls are TRBV2 and TRBJ2-5; possible D gene TRBD1, 6 bases. V was shortened by 6 bases and J by 4 bases, with 12 bases between the two germline ends. Germline CDR1 is SNHLY and CDR2 is FYNNEI. There are 13 residues in the CDR3. The DNA for the CDR3 is TGTGCCAGCAGACCACAGGGAACAGAGACCCAGTACTTC. This encodes CASRPQGTETQYF.

CDR3 in DNA: TGTGCCAGCAGGGGCCGGATTATAACGTGGGGCAATCAGCCCCAGCATTTT. Translated, it gives CASRGRIITWGNQPQHF. The chain recombines TRBV28 with TRBJ1-5; D unresolved. Per germline, CDR1 MDHEN and CDR2 SYDVKM. V was pared by 6 bases and J by 2 bases, with 20 bases between. CDR3 size: 17 residues. Full variable domain (remainder filled in from reference TRBV28 and TRBJ1-5): DVKVTQSSRYLVKRTGEKVFLECVQDMDHENMFWYRQDPGLGLRLIYFSYDVKMKEKGDIPEGYSVSREKKERFSLILESASTNQTSMYLCASRGRIITWGNQPQHFGDGTRLSIL.

V and J are TRBV5-6 and TRBJ2-7; D remains unclear. This CDR3 has 12 residues. Germline V CDR1 and CDR2: SGHDT, YYEEEE. V lost 0 bases, J lost 6 bases, and 7 bases lay in between. This CDR3 reads CASSLDSVEQYF. CDR3 DNA sequence: TGTGCCAGCAGCTTGGACTCTGTCGAGCAGTACTTC. The full variable domain, in which reference TRBV5-6 and TRBJ2-7 provide the parts outside the CDR3, is DAGVTQSPTHLIKTRGQQVTLRCSPKSGHDTVSWYQQALGQGPQFIFQYYEEEERQRGNFPDRFSGHQFPNYSSELNVNALLLGDSALYLCASSLDSVEQYFGPGTRLTVT.

The rearrangement links TRBV12-3 or TRBV12-4 to TRBJ1-2; D may be TRBD1 (5 bases). V was pared by 8 bases and J by 8 bases, with 12 bases between. This CDR3 is 11 amino acids long. Here the CDR3 reads CASAAGWGYTF. The CDR3 DNA follows: TGTGCCAGCGCTGCAGGGTGGGGCTACACCTTC.

V is TRBV6-2 or TRBV6-3 and J is TRBJ2-3; the D gene is possibly TRBD2 (6 bases). Germline V CDR1 and CDR2: MNHEY, SVGEGT. V gave up 2 bases and J gave up 4 bases, with 13 bases separating them. CDR3 length: 15 amino acids. This chain's CDR3 is CASSYGGAGPDTQYF. CDR3 DNA sequence: TGTGCCAGCAGTTACGGAGGGGCAGGGCCAGATACGCAGTATTTT.

The chain carries TRBV6-1 and TRBJ1-2; 8 nucleotides match TRBD1. The CDR3 covers 15 residues. Losses at the gene ends were 2 bases for V and 4 bases for J; bases not matched to a gene: 6. Germline loops: CDR1 MNHNS, CDR2 SASEGT. This CDR3 reads CASSEQGASPYGYTF. The DNA of the CDR3 is TGTGCCAGCAGTGAACAGGGGGCATCCCCCTATGGCTACACCTTC.

The chain couples TRBV30 to TRBJ2-1; 9 nucleotides agree with TRBD1. Germline CDR1 and CDR2: GTSNPN and SVGIG (reference sequence). The ends lost 1 base at V and 8 bases at J; junction bases unmatched: 9. The CDR3 sequence is 15 residues long. Written as DNA, the CDR3 is TGTGCCTGGAGTGGCTACAGGGGGCCATCCGATGAGCAGTTCTTC. As protein: CAWSGYRGPSDEQFF.

V gene TRBV6-1 combines with J gene TRBJ1-5; TRBD1 matches at 7 bases. The V gene end was trimmed by 3 bases and the J gene end by 1 base; junction bases not matched to a gene: 6. CDR1 and CDR2 (germline): MNHNS, SASEGT. This CDR3 has 16 residues. In nucleotides, the CDR3 is TGTGCCAGCAGTGATTTGGGACAGTGGAGCAATCAGCCCCAGCATTTT. Amino acids: CASSDLGQWSNQPQHF.

V gene TRBV28 combines with J gene TRBJ1-4; D is possibly TRBD1 (5 bases). This CDR3 comprises 15 residues. From germline, CDR1 is MDHEN and CDR2 SYDVKM. The ends were cut back, 4 bases at V and 2 bases at J, with 11 bases in the middle. Here the CDR3 DNA reads TGTGCCAGCAGTTCGGCAGGGAAGACTAATGAAAAACTGTTTTTT. Amino acids: CASSSAGKTNEKLFF.

A few counts support this clone. The J gene is TRBJ1-1, the V gene TRBV5-6; D may be TRBD1 (5 bases). The V gene's germline CDR1 is SGHDT and CDR2 YYEEEE. The CDR3 contains 15 residues. The V end lost 4 bases, the J end lost 4 bases, and 17 bases lay between the germline ends. For the CDR3, the DNA is TGTGCCAGCAGCCGTGGGTTAGGGGTTGGCACTGAAGCTTTCTTT. This encodes CASSRGLGVGTEAFF.

The chain links TRBV5-6 to TRBJ2-5; 8 bases align to TRBD1. Losses at the gene ends were 2 bases for V and 4 bases for J; bases not matched to a gene: 7. This CDR3 has 15 residues. Germline V gives CDR1 SGHDT, CDR2 YYEEEE. The CDR3 is CASSFFDRGTETQYF. The CDR3 bases are TGTGCCAGCAGCTTTTTTGACAGGGGAACAGAGACCCAGTACTTC. Complete variable domain (other parts from reference TRBV5-6 and TRBJ2-5): DAGVTQSPTHLIKTRGQQVTLRCSPKSGHDTVSWYQQALGQGPQFIFQYYEEEERQRGNFPDRFSGHQFPNYSSELNVNALLLGDSALYLCASSFFDRGTETQYFGPGTRLLVL.

The chain combines TRBV7-9 with TRBJ1-5; a possible D gene is TRBD1 (6 bases). V gave up 5 bases and J gave up 7 bases, with 12 bases separating them. Germline lookup yields CDR1 SEHNR and CDR2 FQNEAQ (reference sequence). The CDR3 contains 13 residues. The CDR3 here is CASSPPGVQPQHF. The CDR3 DNA follows: TGTGCCAGCAGCCCCCCAGGGGTCCAGCCCCAGCATTTT.

This rearrangement joins TRBV6-6 to TRBJ2-3, with D perhaps matching TRBD2 (6 bases). CDR3 length: 13 amino acids. V lost 6 bases, J lost 5 bases, and 12 bases lay in between. CDR1 is MNHNY, CDR2 SVGAGI, per germline (reference sequence). The CDR3 region is CASRVAVVDTQYF. In nucleotides, the CDR3 is TGTGCCAGCAGGGTAGCGGTCGTAGATACGCAGTATTTT.

The chain combines TRBV6-5 with TRBJ1-1, with no clear D. The germline V gene has CDR1 MNHEY and CDR2 SVGAGI. The CDR3 is 13 amino acids. The V end was cut by 6 bases, the J end by 3 bases, with 11 bases between. CDR3 amino acids: CASRGSGDTEAFF. The CDR3, as DNA: TGTGCCAGCAGAGGTTCGGGTGACACTGAAGCTTTCTTT.

This clone was seen once. This chain uses TRBV3-1 (or the pseudogene TRBV3-2) with TRBJ2-2, with 13 bases aligning to TRBD2. The CDR3 sequence is 17 residues long. CDR1 is LGHDT, CDR2 YNNKEL, per germline (reference sequence). Trimming took 1 base from V and 7 from J; bases not matched to a gene: 6. This CDR3 reads CASSQGTSGGLDGELFF. The CDR3 nucleotides are TGTGCCAGCAGCCAAGGGACTAGCGGGGGCCTCGACGGGGAGCTGTTTTTT.

V usage is TRBV10-3 and J usage is TRBJ1-2, with TRBD1 matching 7 bases. With V trimmed by 4 bases and J by 8 bases, 7 bases remained unmatched. Germline V CDR1 and CDR2: ENHRY, SYGVKD. The CDR3 spans 13 residues. This CDR3 is CAISAGGTYGYTF. CDR3 coding DNA: TGTGCCATCAGTGCAGGGGGGACATACGGCTACACCTTC.